These 13 T cell receptor beta chains originate from one sample sequenced in a study of shared clonotypes between healthy human individuals. TCRdb's table, derived via immunoSEQ multiplex PCR, lists solely in-frame clones and lacks some. The sample records about 2.1 million clones, about 93% being singletons. The naive CD8 subset, CD45RO-negative cells positively selected for CCR7, excluded terminally differentiated effector memory CD45RA+ cells. The sequenced sample was naive CD8+ T cells from PBMCs. The receptors stem from a man aged 18-30 years in good health. Some clones in this sample may be carry-over from other donors' samples.

V is TRBV19 and J is TRBJ2-7; tentatively, D is TRBD2 (6 bases). With 1 base removed from V and 3 bases from J, the gap between germline ends came to 13 bases. In germline, CDR1 is LNHDA, CDR2 SQIVND (reference sequence). This CDR3 spans 15 amino acids. The CDR3 here is CASSIGRGVIYEQYF. DNA for the CDR3: TGTGCCAGTAGTATAGGGAGGGGAGTAATCTACGAGCAGTACTTC.

The J gene is TRBJ2-2, the V gene TRBV4-1; perhaps TRBD1 as D (6 bases). Trimming cost V 3 bases and J 1 base, with 9 bases left between them. The V gene's germline CDR1 is MGHRA and CDR2 YSYEKL. CDR3 length equals 15 residues. In DNA form, the CDR3 reads TGCGCCAGCAGCCAGCCACAGGGGAACACCGGGGAGCTGTTTTTT. The encoded protein is CASSQPQGNTGELFF.

The CDR3 spells CASSVEGEVNTEAFF. The CDR3 region has the DNA TGTGCCAGCAGCGTAGAGGGGGAGGTGAACACTGAAGCTTTCTTT. This sequence joins TRBV9 and TRBJ1-1; maybe TRBD1 (6 bases). The CDR3 spans 15 residues. Germline CDR1 reads SGDLS; CDR2 reads YYNGEE. V lost 0 bases, J lost 0 bases, and 9 bases lay in between.

The genes are TRBV5-1 and TRBJ1-3; no clear D. The ends were cut back, 4 bases at V and 0 bases at J, with 8 bases in the middle. Germline CDR1 SGHRS, CDR2 YFSETQ. There are 14 residues in the CDR3. The CDR3 coding sequence is TGCGCCAGCAGCCTGAGCCTCTCTGGAAACACCATATATTTT. This codes for CASSLSLSGNTIYF.

As regards this clone: In the same sample, other DNA sequences code for this CDR3. This rearrangement joins TRBV4-3 to TRBJ1-1; D gene uncertain. Germline lookup yields CDR1 LGHNA and CDR2 YSLEER. Trimming left V 3 bases short and J 0 bases short, with 11 bases between. CDR3 length: 15 residues. Here the CDR3 DNA reads TGCGCCAGCAGCCACGGAACGGCCATGAACACTGAAGCTTTCTTT. Encoded protein: CASSHGTAMNTEAFF.

The rearrangement uses TRBV9 and TRBJ2-7, with 8 bases matching TRBD1. Germline-derived CDR1 and CDR2 are SGDLS and YYNGEE. Germline trimming cut 2 bases from V and 7 bases from J; bases unmatched to any gene: 11. CDR3 length: 15 residues. The CDR3 DNA follows: TGTGCCAGCAGCGTCGGACAGGGTTTTGTCTATGAGCAGTACTTC. This codes for CASSVGQGFVYEQYF.

This sequence joins TRBV10-3 and TRBJ1-2; a weak D match, TRBD1 (5 bases). The CDR3 covers 17 residues. The germline V and J ends were trimmed by 0 bases and 8 bases, with 22 bases remaining between them. Per germline, CDR1 ENHRY and CDR2 SYGVKD. The CDR3 DNA reads as TGTGCCATCAGTGAGTCATCGGGGGACCCACGACTCGGAGGCTACACCTTC. Its protein product is CAISESSGDPRLGGYTF.

The chain employs TRBV28 and TRBJ2-5; D unresolved. This CDR3 has 14 amino acids. CDR1 and CDR2 from the germline V gene are MDHEN and SYDVKM. V lost 3 bases and J lost 2, with 10 bases in between. Here the CDR3 DNA reads TGTGCCAGCAGTTTTTTTGGGATACAAGAGACCCAGTACTTC. Protein: CASSFFGIQETQYF.

The V call is TRBV11-2, the J call TRBJ1-4, with D possibly matching TRBD1 (6 bases). This CDR3 has 14 amino acids. The V and J ends lost 2 bases and 6 bases respectively, with 10 bases between them. The V gene's germline CDR1 is SGHAT and CDR2 FQNNGV. The CDR3 DNA reads as TGTGCCAGCAGCTTACCAGGGGCAGATGAAAAACTGTTTTTT. Its translation is CASSLPGADEKLFF.

V usage is TRBV7-2 and J usage is TRBJ2-1; D perhaps matches TRBD2 (6 bases). The V end lost 7 bases, the J end lost 6 bases, and 19 bases lay between the germline ends. The germline gives CDR1 SGHTA, CDR2 FQGNSA. This CDR3 spans 15 amino acids. CDR3 protein: CASNPIRERGNEQFF. The CDR3 DNA sequence: TGTGCCAGCAACCCGATCCGGGAGCGCGGCAATGAGCAGTTCTTC.

V is TRBV4-2 and J is TRBJ2-5, with 12 bases that match TRBD2. With V trimmed by 0 bases and J by 3 bases, 2 bases remained unmatched. The CDR3 is 16 residues long. Germline V lookup: CDR1 LGHNA, CDR2 YNFKEQ. The CDR3 region has the DNA TGTGCCAGCAGCCAAGATACTAGCGGGAGGAAAGAGACCCAGTACTTC. It codes for CASSQDTSGRKETQYF.

The chain uses TRBV28 and TRBJ2-3; D is unresolved. Germline values: CDR1 MDHEN, CDR2 SYDVKM. The CDR3 sequence is 16 residues long. Trimming removed 7 bases at V and 1 base at J, with 18 bases between. The CDR3 reads CASIPPRWDGTDTQYF. The CDR3 DNA is TGTGCCAGCATCCCCCCTCGATGGGATGGCACAGATACGCAGTATTTT. Supplemented by reference TRBV28 and TRBJ2-3, the full variable domain reads DVKVTQSSRYLVKRTGEKVFLECVQDMDHENMFWYRQDPGLGLRLIYFSYDVKMKEKGDIPEGYSVSREKKERFSLILESASTNQTSMYLCASIPPRWDGTDTQYFGPGTRLTVL.

This clone was detected only once. The rearrangement uses TRBV19 and TRBJ1-1; 7 bases are shared with TRBD1. The length of the CDR3 is 15 residues. Germline CDR1 and CDR2: LNHDA and SQIVND (reference sequence). The J segment lost 0 bases and the V segment lost 4 bases, leaving 5 bases of the junction unmatched. The CDR3 DNA is TGTGCCAGTAGTACACCGGGACAGATGAACACTGAAGCTTTCTTT. As protein: CASSTPGQMNTEAFF.